These 13 T cell receptor beta chains originate from one sample sequenced in a study of blood T cell repertoires in COVID-19. Sequencing used immunoSEQ multiplex PCR; TCRdb keeps in-frame clones, though not all of them. The sample includes 250,000 to 350,000 clones, around 82% of them seen just once. Sequencing input: peripheral blood. The source is a person in their 70s with COVID-19, enrolled during active disease.

The chain recombines TRBV2 with TRBJ2-1; D is possibly TRBD1 (5 bases). The CDR3 extends over 12 amino acids. V was clipped by 3 bases and J by 13 bases, with 13 bases between them. Germline values: CDR1 SNHLY, CDR2 FYNNEI. The CDR3 here is CASSDGFTGQFF. In DNA form, the CDR3 reads TGTGCCAGCAGTGACGGATTTACAGGTCAGTTCTTC.

Of note for this clone: The junction departs from the called germline gene at one end, perhaps through a read error. The CDR3 here is CASSLASGETQYF. In nucleotides, the CDR3 is TGTGCCAGCAGTCTAGCTAGCGGAGAGACCCAGTACTTC. This chain uses TRBV12-3 or TRBV12-4 with TRBJ2-5; the match to TRBD2 covers 7 bases. The CDR3 consists of 13 residues.

This sequence joins TRBV28 and TRBJ1-6; TRBD1 might be the D (5 bases). CDR1 is MDHEN and CDR2 is SYDVKM in the germline V gene. Deletions cut 3 bases from V and 7 bases from J, with 10 bases between. This CDR3 is built from 14 residues. The CDR3 nucleotides read TGTGCCAGCAGTTTGGGGCGTGTGAATTCACCCCTCCACTTT. It specifies CASSLGRVNSPLHF.

The rearrangement joins TRBV3-1 (or the pseudogene TRBV3-2) to TRBJ2-5, with 13 positions matching TRBD2. J gave up 5 bases and V 0 bases, and 3 bases lay outside the gene matches. The CDR3 has 16 amino acids. Germline V gene data show CDR1 as LGHDT and CDR2 as YNNKEL (reference sequence). CDR3 amino acids: CASSQDRTSGSETQYF. CDR3 DNA sequence: TGTGCCAGCAGCCAAGATCGGACTAGCGGGAGTGAGACCCAGTACTTC.

J is TRBJ2-2 and V is TRBV2; TRBD2 is a possible D gene (5 bases). The CDR3 spans 15 residues. Trimming removed 7 bases at V and 7 bases at J, with 19 bases between. Germline assignment: CDR1 SNHLY and CDR2 FYNNEI. Written as DNA, the CDR3 is TGTGCCAGCAATCCGTATACGGGCGAGGGCGGGGAGCTGTTTTTT. Protein: CASNPYTGEGGELFF.

J is TRBJ1-1 and V is TRBV7-2; 9 positions agree with TRBD1. This CDR3 region has 17 residues. Germline V gene lookup returns CDR1 SGHTA and CDR2 FQGNSA. Losses at the gene ends were 4 bases for V and 1 base for J; bases not matched to a gene: 10. The CDR3 reads CASSSVPGQGWNTEAFF. CDR3 DNA: TGTGCCAGCAGCTCCGTCCCGGGACAGGGTTGGAACACTGAAGCTTTCTTT. Variable domain in full (rest from reference TRBV7-2 and TRBJ1-1): GAGVSQSPSNKVTEKGKDVELRCDPISGHTALYWYRQSLGQGLEFLIYFQGNSAPDKSGLPSDRFSAERTGGSVSTLTIQRTQQEDSAVYLCASSSVPGQGWNTEAFFGQGTRLTVV.

This clone was recorded once. The chain recombines TRBV5-4 with TRBJ2-3; D not certain. Deletions cut 2 bases from V and 4 bases from J, with 5 bases between. This CDR3 is built from 12 residues. Germline CDR1 and CDR2: SGHNT and YYREEE (reference sequence). Written as DNA, the CDR3 is TGTGCCAGCAGCTTCCTTTCAGATACGCAGTATTTT. Translated: CASSFLSDTQYF.

This chain uses TRBV5-8 with TRBJ1-2, with 8 bases aligning to TRBD1. The CDR3 covers 15 residues. In germline, CDR1 is SGHTS, CDR2 YDEGEE. Trimming cost V 7 bases and J 8 bases; bases outside gene matches: 16. CDR3 region: CASRKDRVEIGGYTF. The CDR3 DNA reads as TGTGCCAGCCGAAAGGACAGGGTGGAAATAGGGGGCTACACCTTC.

The rearrangement joins TRBV19 to TRBJ1-1; D not resolved. Deletions cut 4 bases from V and 1 base from J, with 19 bases between. Germline V gene lookup returns CDR1 LNHDA and CDR2 SQIVND (reference sequence). The CDR3 sequence is 17 residues long. The CDR3, as DNA: TGTGCCAGTAGTACCCGTGGAGGGCTGTTTACGAACACTGAAGCTTTCTTT. It translates to CASSTRGGLFTNTEAFF.

The chain is built from TRBV29-1 and TRBJ2-7, with 8 positions matching TRBD1. The CDR3 is 14 amino acids. J was trimmed by 4 bases and V by 4 bases; bases with no gene match: 9. CDR1 is SQVTM and CDR2 is ANQGSEA in the germline V gene. This CDR3 reads CSVVRQGPVYEQYF. DNA for the CDR3: TGCAGCGTTGTTAGACAGGGGCCGGTATACGAGCAGTACTTC.

The genes are TRBV7-9 and TRBJ2-3; 7 bases are a match to TRBD1. The germline V gene encodes CDR1 SEHNR and CDR2 FQNEAQ (reference sequence). The CDR3 spans 15 residues. The ends lost 4 bases at V and 4 bases at J; junction bases unmatched: 8. The CDR3 sequence is CASSSLRQGADTQYF. The CDR3 DNA is TGTGCCAGCAGCTCCCTTAGGCAGGGGGCAGATACGCAGTATTTT.

The chain couples TRBV11-3 to TRBJ2-7; 8 bases agree with TRBD2. Unmatched junction bases numbered 9, after V lost 3 bases and J lost 2 bases. CDR1 is SGHNT, CDR2 YENEEA, per germline. The CDR3 is 16 residues long. Written as DNA, the CDR3 is TGTGCCAGCAGCTTGGGGCACAGCGGGGGAACCTACGAGCAGTACTTC. Translated: CASSLGHSGGTYEQYF.

The chain recombines TRBV6-1 with TRBJ2-1, with TRBD2 as a possible D gene (6 bases). The germline CDR1 and CDR2 sequences are MNHNS and SASEGT. Trimming shortened V by 7 bases and J by 10 bases, and 26 bases separated the two germline ends. The CDR3 consists of 16 residues. The CDR3 loop is CASTEAGRASSREQFF. The CDR3 region has the DNA TGTGCCAGCACCGAAGCGGGCAGGGCTTCGTCACGGGAGCAGTTCTTC.